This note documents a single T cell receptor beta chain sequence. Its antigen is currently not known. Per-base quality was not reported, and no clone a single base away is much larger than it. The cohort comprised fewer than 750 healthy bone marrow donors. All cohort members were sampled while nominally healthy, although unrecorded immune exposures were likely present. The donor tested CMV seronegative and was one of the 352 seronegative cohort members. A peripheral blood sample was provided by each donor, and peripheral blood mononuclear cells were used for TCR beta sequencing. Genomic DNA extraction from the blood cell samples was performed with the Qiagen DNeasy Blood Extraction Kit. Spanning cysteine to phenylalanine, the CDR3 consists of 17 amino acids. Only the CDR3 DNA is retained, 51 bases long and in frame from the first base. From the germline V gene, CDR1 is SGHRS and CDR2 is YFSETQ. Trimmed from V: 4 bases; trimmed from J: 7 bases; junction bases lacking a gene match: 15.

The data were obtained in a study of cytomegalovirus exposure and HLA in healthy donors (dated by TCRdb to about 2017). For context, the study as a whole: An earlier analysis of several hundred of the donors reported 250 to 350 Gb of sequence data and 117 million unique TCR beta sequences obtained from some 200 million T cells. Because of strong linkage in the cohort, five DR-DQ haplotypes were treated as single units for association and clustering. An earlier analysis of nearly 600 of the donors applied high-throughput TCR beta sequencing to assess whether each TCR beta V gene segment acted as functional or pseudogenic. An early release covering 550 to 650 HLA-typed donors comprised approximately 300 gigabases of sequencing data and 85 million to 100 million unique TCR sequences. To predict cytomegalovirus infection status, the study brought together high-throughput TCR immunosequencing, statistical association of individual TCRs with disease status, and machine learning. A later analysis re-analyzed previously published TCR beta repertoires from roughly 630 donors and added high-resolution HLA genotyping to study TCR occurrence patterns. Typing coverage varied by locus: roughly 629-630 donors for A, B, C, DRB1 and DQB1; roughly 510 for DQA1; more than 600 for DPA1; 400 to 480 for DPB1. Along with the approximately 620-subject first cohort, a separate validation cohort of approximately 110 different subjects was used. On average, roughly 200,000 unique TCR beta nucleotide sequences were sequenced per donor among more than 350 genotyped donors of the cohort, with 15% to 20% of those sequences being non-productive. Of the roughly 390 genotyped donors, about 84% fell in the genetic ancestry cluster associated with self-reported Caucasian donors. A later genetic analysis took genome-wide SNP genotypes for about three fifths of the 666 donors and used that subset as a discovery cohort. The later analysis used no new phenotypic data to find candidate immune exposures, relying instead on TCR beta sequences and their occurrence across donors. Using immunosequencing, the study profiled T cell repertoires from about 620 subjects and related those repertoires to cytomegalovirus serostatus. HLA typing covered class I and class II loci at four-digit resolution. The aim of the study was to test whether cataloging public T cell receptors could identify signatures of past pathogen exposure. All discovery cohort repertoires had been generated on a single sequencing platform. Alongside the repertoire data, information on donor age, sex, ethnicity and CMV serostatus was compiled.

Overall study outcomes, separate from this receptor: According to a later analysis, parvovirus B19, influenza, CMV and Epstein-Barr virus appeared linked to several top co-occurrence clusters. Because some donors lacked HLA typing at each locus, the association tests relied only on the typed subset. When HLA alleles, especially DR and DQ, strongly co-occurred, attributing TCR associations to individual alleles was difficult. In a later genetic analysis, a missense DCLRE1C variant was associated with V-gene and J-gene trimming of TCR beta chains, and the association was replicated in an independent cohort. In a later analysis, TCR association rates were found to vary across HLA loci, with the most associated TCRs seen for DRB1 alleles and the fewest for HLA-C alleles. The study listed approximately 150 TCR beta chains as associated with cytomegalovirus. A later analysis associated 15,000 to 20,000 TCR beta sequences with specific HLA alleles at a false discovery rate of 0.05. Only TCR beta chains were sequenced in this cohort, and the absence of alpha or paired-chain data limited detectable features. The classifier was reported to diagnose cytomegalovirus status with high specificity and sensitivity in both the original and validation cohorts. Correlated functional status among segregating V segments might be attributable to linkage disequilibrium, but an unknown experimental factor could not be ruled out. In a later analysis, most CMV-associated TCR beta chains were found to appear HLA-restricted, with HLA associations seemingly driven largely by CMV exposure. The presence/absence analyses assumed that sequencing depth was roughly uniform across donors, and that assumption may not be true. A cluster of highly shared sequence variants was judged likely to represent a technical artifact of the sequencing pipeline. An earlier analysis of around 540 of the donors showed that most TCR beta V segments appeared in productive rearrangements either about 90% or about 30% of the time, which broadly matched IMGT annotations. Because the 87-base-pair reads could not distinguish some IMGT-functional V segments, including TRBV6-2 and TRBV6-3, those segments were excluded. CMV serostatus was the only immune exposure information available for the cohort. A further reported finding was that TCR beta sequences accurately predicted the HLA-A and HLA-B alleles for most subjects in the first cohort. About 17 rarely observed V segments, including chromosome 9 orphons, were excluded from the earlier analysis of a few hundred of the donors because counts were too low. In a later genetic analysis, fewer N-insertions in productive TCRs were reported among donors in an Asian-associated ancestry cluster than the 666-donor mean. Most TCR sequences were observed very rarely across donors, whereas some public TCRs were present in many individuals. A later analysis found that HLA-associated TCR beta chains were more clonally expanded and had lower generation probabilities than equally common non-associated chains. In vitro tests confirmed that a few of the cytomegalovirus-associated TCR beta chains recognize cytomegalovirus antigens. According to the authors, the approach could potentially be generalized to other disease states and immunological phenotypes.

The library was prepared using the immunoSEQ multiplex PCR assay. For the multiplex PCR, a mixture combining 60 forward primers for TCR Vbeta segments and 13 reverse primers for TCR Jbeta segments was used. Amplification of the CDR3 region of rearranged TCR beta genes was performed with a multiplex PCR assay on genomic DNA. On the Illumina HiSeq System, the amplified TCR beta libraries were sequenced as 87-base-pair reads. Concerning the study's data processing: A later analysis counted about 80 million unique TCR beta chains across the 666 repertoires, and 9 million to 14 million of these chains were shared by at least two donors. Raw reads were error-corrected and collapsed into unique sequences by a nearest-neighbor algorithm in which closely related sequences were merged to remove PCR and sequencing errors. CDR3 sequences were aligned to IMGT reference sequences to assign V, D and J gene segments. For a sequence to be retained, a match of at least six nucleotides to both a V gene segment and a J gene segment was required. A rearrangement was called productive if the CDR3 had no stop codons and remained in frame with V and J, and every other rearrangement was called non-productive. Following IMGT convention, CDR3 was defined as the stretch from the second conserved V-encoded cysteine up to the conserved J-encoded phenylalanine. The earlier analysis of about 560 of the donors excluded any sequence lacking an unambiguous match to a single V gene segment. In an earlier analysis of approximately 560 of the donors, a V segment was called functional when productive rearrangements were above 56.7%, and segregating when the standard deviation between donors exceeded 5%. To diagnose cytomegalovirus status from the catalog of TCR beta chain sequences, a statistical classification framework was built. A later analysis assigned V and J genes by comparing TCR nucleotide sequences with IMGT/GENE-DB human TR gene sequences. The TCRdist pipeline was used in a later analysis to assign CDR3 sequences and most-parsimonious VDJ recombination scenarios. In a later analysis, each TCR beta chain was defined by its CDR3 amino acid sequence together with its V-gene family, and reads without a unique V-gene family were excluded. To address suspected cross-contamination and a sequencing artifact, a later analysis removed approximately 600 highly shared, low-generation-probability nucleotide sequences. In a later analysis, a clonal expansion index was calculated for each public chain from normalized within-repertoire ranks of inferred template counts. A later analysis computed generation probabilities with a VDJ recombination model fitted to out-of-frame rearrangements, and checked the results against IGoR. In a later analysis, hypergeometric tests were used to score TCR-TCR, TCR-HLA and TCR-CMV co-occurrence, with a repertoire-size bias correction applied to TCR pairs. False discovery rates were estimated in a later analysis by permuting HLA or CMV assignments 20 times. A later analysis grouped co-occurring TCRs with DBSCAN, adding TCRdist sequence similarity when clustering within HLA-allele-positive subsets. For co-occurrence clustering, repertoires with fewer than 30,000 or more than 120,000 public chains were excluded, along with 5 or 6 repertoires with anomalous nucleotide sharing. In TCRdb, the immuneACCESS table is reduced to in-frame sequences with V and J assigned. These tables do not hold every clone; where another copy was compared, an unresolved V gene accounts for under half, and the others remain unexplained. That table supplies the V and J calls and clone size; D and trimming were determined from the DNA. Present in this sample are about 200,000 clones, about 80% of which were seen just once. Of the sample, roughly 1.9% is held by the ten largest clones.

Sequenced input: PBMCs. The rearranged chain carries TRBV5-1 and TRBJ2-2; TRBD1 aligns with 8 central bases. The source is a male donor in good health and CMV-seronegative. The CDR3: CASSPDRVRPNGGELFF. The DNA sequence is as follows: TGCGCCAGCAGCCCGGACAGGGTAAGACCTAACGGCGGGGAGCTGTTTTTT.